The next 17 T cell receptor beta chains were all read from a single sample in a study of T-cell reconstitution after alpha-beta-depleted transplantation in children. Unique molecular identifiers were incorporated when the TCRbeta library was constructed. TCRdb itself ran the PCR reads through MiXCR, one entry per CDR3 protein. The data hold a few hundred thousand distinct CDR3 sequences, with over 40% observed a single time. The material sequenced was PBMCs, taken before TCRalphabeta/CD19-depleted stem cell transplant. These receptors originate from a girl aged 2 to 9 with aplastic anemia, due to receive a stem cell transplant.

The chain joins TRBV6-1 to TRBJ2-1; TRBD2 might be the D (6 bases). The CDR3 loop spans 16 amino acids. With 8 bases removed from V and 5 bases from J, the gap between germline ends came to 22 bases. Germline CDR1 and CDR2: MNHNS and SASEGT. For the CDR3, the DNA is TGTGCCAGCTTCCAACCCGCGGGGCAGAGTGACAATGAGCAGTTCTTC. The encoded protein is CASFQPAGQSDNEQFF.

This clonotype has only a few counts. The chain carries TRBV29-1 and TRBJ2-2; 7 positions agree with TRBD2. CDR3 length equals 14 residues. V shed 2 bases and J 2 bases; nucleotides not matched to a gene: 2. Looked up from germline, CDR1 is SQVTM and CDR2 is ANQGSEA. In DNA, the CDR3 is TGCAGCGTTGAACAGGGACTAAACACCGGGGAGCTGTTTTTT. Its protein product is CSVEQGLNTGELFF.

The V call is TRBV29-1, the J call TRBJ2-3; tentatively, D is TRBD1 (6 bases). Germline values: CDR1 SQVTM, CDR2 ANQGSEA. The V end was cut by 7 bases, the J end by 0 bases, with 17 bases between. The CDR3 is 15 amino acids. CDR3 bases: TGCAGCGCCTTACAGGGCGGGTCGAGCACAGATACGCAGTATTTT. Encoded protein: CSALQGGSSTDTQYF.

This clonotype has just one count. The chain has TRBV5-4 and TRBJ2-2; the match to TRBD2 covers 10 bases. This CDR3 spans 17 amino acids. The germline V gene has CDR1 SGHNT and CDR2 YYREEE (reference sequence). J gave up 7 bases and V 7 bases, and 16 bases lay outside the gene matches. The CDR3 sequence: CASRQRGAGGPDGELFF. DNA for the CDR3: TGTGCCAGCCGACAGAGGGGAGCGGGAGGGCCCGACGGGGAGCTGTTTTTT.

This chain uses TRBV6-1 with TRBJ2-2, with unresolved D. The CDR3 has 16 residues. The V end lost 2 bases, the J end lost 1 base, and 11 bases lay between the germline ends. In germline, CDR1 is MNHNS, CDR2 SASEGT. The CDR3 reads CASSEKILRNTGELFF. As DNA, the CDR3 is TGTGCCAGCAGTGAAAAAATACTAAGGAACACCGGGGAGCTGTTTTTT.

The V call is TRBV6-2 or TRBV6-3, the J call TRBJ1-5; no clear D. V dropped 0 bases and J dropped 4 bases, with 7 bases sitting between them. CDR1 and CDR2 (germline): MNHEY, SVGEGT. The CDR3 length is 14 residues. The CDR3 reads CASSYSGLNQPQHF. The CDR3 DNA reads TGTGCCAGCAGTTACTCGGGCCTTAATCAGCCCCAGCATTTT.

In this sample, this clonotype turned up once. The chain carries TRBV5-6 and TRBJ2-1; weak D call: TRBD2 (6 bases). This CDR3 has 18 amino acids. V was cut by 0 bases and J by 1 base, with 17 bases left in between. Germline lookup yields CDR1 SGHDT and CDR2 YYEEEE. CDR3 bases: TGTGCCAGCAGCTTGGCGATAAGCGGACTACATTCCTACAATGAGCAGTTCTTC. Residues: CASSLAISGLHSYNEQFF.

The table lists this clonotype with a few counts. The J gene is TRBJ2-1, the V gene TRBV7-9; the D gene is possibly TRBD2 (6 bases). Germline lookup yields CDR1 SEHNR and CDR2 FQNEAQ (reference sequence). This CDR3 spans 15 amino acids. Trimming left V 5 bases short and J 0 bases short, with 11 bases between. In DNA, the CDR3 is TGTGCCAGCAGCGCGGGATTAAACTCCTACAATGAGCAGTTCTTC. Residues: CASSAGLNSYNEQFF.

The CDR3 here is CASSLAGRAFKEQFF. The DNA for the CDR3 is TGTGCCAGCAGCCTGGCCGGGAGGGCCTTCAAGGAGCAGTTCTTC. The chain uses TRBV7-9 and TRBJ2-1; 8 bases agree with TRBD2. V lost 5 bases and J lost 10; bases outside the gene matches: 13. This CDR3 contains 15 residues. Germline V gives CDR1 SEHNR, CDR2 FQNEAQ (reference sequence).

This chain joins TRBV20-1 and TRBJ2-1; 7 bases agree with TRBD2. Germline V gives CDR1 DFQATT, CDR2 SNEGSKA (reference sequence). CDR3 length: 15 residues. V dropped 2 bases and J dropped 3; count of bases not matched to a gene: 7. The CDR3, as DNA: TGCAGTGCTAGACGCCTAGCGGCCAACTACAATGAGCAGTTCTTC. Its protein is CSARRLAANYNEQFF.

This clonotype occurred a few times. The V call is TRBV7-2, the J call TRBJ1-2; D gene uncertain. Trimming left V 4 bases short and J 7 bases short, with 13 bases between. From germline, CDR1 is SGHTA and CDR2 FQGNSA. The CDR3 covers 13 residues. The CDR3 DNA sequence: TGTGCCAGCAGCTCCAGAAGCCAATCTGGCTACACCTTC. Translating gives CASSSRSQSGYTF.

J is TRBJ2-7 and V is TRBV20-1; 9 bases fit TRBD2. The CDR3 contains 13 residues. Germline V lookup: CDR1 DFQATT, CDR2 SNEGSKA (reference sequence). The J segment lost 5 bases and the V segment lost 3 bases, leaving 5 bases of the junction unmatched. CDR3 nucleotide sequence: TGCAGTGCTAGGGGGACTAGCCGCCACGAGCAGTACTTC. Residues: CSARGTSRHEQYF.

This clonotype was picked up many times. The chain uses TRBV7-9 and TRBJ2-1; 11 bases agree with TRBD1. The V and J ends lost 0 bases and 4 bases, in that order; junction bases with no gene match: 2. The CDR3 is 16 residues long. Germline CDR1 is SEHNR and CDR2 is FQNEAQ (reference sequence). CDR3 bases: TGTGCCAGCAGCTTAGCAGGACAGGGGGCTTACAATGAGCAGTTCTTC. It is translated as CASSLAGQGAYNEQFF.

The chain combines TRBV24-1 with TRBJ1-2; D is ambiguous. Germline CDR1 KGHDR, CDR2 SFDVKD. V shed 4 bases and J shed 5 bases, with 19 bases lying between them. The CDR3 has 16 residues. The CDR3 region has the DNA TGTGCCACCAGTGACCAAAATGACGGATTCCATTATGGCTACACCTTC. Protein sequence: CATSDQNDGFHYGYTF.

The genes are TRBV5-1 and TRBJ2-3, with TRBD2 as a possible D gene (6 bases). With 2 bases removed from V and 2 bases from J, the gap between germline ends came to 12 bases. The CDR3 extends over 15 amino acids. Germline CDR1 SGHRS, CDR2 YFSETQ. CDR3 region: CASSFQAGNTDTQYF. The CDR3 nucleotides read TGCGCCAGCAGCTTCCAGGCGGGAAACACAGATACGCAGTATTTT.

This chain uses TRBV7-2 with TRBJ2-1; D is possibly TRBD2 (5 bases). Germline CDR1 is SGHTA and CDR2 is FQGNSA. The length of the CDR3 is 15 residues. Trimming cost V 1 base and J 10 bases, with 17 bases left between them. The CDR3 reads CASSLVATRVREQFF. CDR3 coding DNA: TGTGCCAGCAGCTTAGTGGCCACTAGGGTTAGGGAGCAGTTCTTC.

Comments on this clonotype: At one end, the junction sequence differs from germline, possibly due to a read error. CDR3 region: CSSRDWELVSYNEQFF. The CDR3 DNA reads TGCAGTTCTAGAGATTGGGAACTAGTCTCCTACAATGAGCAGTTCTTC. The chain uses TRBV20-1 and TRBJ2-1; D possibly corresponds to TRBD2 (5 bases). The V gene's germline CDR1 is DFQATT and CDR2 SNEGSKA (reference sequence). The CDR3 totals 16 residues.